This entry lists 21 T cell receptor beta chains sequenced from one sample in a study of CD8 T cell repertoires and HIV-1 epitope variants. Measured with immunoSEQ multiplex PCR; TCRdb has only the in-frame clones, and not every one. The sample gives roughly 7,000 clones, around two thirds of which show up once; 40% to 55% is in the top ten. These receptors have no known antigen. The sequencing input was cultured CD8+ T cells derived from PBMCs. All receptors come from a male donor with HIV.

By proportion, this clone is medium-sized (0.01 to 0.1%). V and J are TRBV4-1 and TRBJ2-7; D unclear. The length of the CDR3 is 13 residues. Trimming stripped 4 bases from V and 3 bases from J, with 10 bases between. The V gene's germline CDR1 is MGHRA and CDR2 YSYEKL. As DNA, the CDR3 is TGCGCCAGCAGCCGTATACTCGACTACGAGCAGTACTTC. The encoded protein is CASSRILDYEQYF.

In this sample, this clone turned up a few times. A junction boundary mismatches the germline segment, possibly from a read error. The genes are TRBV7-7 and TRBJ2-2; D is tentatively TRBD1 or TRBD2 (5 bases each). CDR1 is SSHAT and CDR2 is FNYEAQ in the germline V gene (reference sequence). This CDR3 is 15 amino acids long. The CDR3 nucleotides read TGTGCTAGCAGCCCCTTGGGACCCCGCCCCGGGGAGCTGTTTTTT. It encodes CASSPLGPRPGELFF. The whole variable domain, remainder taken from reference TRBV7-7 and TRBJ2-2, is GAGVSQSPRYKVTKRGQDVTLRCDPISSHATLYWYQQALGQGPEFLTYFNYEAQPDKSGLPSDRFSAERPEGSISTLTIQRTEQRDSAMYRCASSPLGPRPGELFFGEGSRLTVL.

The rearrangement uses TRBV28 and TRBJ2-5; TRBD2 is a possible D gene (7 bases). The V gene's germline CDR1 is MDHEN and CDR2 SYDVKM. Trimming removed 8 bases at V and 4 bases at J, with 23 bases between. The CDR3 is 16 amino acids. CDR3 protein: CASSLPEGGAGETQYF. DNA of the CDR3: TGTGCCAGCTCCCTTCCGGAGGGGGGGGCTGGAGAGACCCAGTACTTC.

In DNA, the CDR3 is TGTGCCAGCAGCTTGGCCACCAGCTCCTACGAGCAGTACTTC. Translated, it gives CASSLATSSYEQYF. The chain is built from TRBV5-8 and TRBJ2-7; no definite D call. This CDR3 has 14 residues. Germline lookup yields CDR1 SGHTS and CDR2 YDEGEE. The V and J ends lost 0 bases and 0 bases respectively, with 7 bases between them.

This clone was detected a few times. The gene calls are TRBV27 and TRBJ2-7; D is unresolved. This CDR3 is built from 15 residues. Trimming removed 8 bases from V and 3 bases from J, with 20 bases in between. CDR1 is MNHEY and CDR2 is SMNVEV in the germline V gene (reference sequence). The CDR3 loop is CASLEGPGPLYEQYF. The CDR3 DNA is TGTGCCAGCCTCGAAGGACCAGGACCACTCTACGAGCAGTACTTC.

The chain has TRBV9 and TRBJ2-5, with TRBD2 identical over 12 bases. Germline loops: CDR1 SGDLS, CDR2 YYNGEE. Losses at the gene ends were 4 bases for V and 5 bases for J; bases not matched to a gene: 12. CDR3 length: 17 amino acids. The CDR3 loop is CASSSLTLAGGRETQYF. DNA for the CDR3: TGTGCCAGCAGCTCACTGACGCTAGCGGGGGGGCGGGAGACCCAGTACTTC.

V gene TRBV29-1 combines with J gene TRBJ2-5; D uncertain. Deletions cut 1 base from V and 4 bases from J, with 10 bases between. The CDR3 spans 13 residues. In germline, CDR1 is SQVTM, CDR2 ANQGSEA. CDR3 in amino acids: CSVEAPGVETQYF. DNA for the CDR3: TGCAGCGTTGAAGCCCCTGGGGTAGAGACCCAGTACTTC.

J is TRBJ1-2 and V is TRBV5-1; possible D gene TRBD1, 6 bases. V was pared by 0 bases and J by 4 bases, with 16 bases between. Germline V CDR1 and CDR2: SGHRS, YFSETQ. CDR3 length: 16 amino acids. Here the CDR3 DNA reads TGCGCCAGCAGCTTGGGGACAGTGGAGGGAACCTATGGCTACACCTTC. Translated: CASSLGTVEGTYGYTF.

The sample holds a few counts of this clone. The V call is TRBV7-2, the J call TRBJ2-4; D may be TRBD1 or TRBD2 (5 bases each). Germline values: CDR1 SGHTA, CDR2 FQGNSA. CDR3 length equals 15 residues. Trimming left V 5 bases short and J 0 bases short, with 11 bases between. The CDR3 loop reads CASSPGALAKNIQYF. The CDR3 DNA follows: TGTGCCAGCAGCCCCGGGGCCCTAGCCAAAAACATTCAGTACTTC.

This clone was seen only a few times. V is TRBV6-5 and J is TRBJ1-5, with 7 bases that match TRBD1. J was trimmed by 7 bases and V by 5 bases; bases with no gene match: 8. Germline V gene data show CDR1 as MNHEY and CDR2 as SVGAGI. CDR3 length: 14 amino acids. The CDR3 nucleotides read TGTGCCAGCAGTCGGGACAGCGGCCGGCAGCCCCAGCATTTT. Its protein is CASSRDSGRQPQHF.

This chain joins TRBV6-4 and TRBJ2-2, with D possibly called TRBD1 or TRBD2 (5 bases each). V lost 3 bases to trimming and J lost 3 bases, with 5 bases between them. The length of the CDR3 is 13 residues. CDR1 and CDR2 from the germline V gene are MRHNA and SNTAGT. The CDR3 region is CASSEGDTGELFF. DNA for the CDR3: TGTGCCAGCAGTGAGGGGGACACCGGGGAGCTGTTTTTT.

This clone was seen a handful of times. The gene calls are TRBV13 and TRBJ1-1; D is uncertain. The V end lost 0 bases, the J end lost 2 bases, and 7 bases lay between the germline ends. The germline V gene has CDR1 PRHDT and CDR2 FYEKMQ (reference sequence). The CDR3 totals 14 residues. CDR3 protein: CASSLGGANTEAFF. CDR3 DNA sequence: TGTGCCAGCAGCTTAGGGGGAGCAAACACTGAAGCTTTCTTT.

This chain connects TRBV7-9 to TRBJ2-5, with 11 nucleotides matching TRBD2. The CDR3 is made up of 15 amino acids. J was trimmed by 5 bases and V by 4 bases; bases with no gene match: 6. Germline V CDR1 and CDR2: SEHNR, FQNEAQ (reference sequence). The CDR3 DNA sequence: TGTGCCAGCAGCTCCCTAGCGGGAGGAATTGAGACCCAGTACTTC. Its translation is CASSSLAGGIETQYF.

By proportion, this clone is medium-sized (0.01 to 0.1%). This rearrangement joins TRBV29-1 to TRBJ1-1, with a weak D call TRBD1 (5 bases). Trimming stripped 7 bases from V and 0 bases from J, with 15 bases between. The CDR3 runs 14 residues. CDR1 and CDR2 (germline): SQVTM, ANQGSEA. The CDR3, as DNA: TGCAGCGCATCCCTGACAGATATGAACACTGAAGCTTTCTTT. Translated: CSASLTDMNTEAFF. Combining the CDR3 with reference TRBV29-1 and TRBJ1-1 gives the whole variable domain SAVISQKPSRDICQRGTSLTIQCQVDSQVTMMFWYRQQPGQSLTLIATANQGSEATYESGFVIDKFPISRPNLTFSTLTVSNMSPEDSSIYLCSASLTDMNTEAFFGQGTRLTVV.

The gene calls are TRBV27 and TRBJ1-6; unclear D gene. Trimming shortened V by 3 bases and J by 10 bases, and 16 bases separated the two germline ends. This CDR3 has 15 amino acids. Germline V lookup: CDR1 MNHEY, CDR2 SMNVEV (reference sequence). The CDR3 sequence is CASSFSQSGNSPLHF. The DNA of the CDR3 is TGTGCCAGCAGTTTCTCACAGTCGGGCAACTCACCCCTCCACTTT.

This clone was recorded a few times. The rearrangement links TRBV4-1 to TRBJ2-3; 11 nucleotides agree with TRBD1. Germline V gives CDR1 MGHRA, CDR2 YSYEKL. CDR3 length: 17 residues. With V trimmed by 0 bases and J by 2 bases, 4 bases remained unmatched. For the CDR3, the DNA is TGCGCCAGCAGCCAAGAGGGGGACAGGGGGTACACAGATACGCAGTATTTT. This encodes CASSQEGDRGYTDTQYF.

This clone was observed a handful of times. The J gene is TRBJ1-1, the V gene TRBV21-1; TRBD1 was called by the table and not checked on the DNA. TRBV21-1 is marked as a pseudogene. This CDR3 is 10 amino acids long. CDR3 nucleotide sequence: TGTGCCAGACAGGGCACTGAAGCTTTCTTT. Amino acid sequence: CARQGTEAFF.

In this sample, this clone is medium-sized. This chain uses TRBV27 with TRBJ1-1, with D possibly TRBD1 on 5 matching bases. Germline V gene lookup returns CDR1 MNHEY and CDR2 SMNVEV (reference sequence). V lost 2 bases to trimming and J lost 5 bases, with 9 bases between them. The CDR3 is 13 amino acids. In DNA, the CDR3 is TGTGCCAGCAGTTTAGGGGGAGGGACTGAAGCTTTCTTT. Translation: CASSLGGGTEAFF.

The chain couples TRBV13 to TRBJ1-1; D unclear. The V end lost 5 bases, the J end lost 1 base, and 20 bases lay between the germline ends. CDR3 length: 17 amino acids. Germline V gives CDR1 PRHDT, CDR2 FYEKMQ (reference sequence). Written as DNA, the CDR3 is TGTGCCAGCAGCGTACTCTTCCGGCTGGGTGGGAACACTGAAGCTTTCTTT. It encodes CASSVLFRLGGNTEAFF.

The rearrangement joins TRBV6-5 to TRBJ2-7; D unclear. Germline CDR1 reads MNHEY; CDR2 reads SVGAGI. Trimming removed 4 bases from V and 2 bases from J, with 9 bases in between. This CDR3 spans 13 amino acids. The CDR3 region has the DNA TGTGCCAGCAGTTGGAACTACCCCTACGAGCAGTACTTC. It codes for CASSWNYPYEQYF.

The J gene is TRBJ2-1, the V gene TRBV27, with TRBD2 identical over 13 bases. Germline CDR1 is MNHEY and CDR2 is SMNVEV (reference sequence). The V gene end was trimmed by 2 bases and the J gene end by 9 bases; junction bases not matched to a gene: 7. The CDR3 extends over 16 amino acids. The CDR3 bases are TGTGCCAGCAGTTTACAAGGACTAGCGGGAGAGAGTGAGCAGTTCTTC. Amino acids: CASSLQGLAGESEQFF.